Sequencing of this T cell receptor (beta chain) was carried out in a study of shared clonotypes between healthy human individuals. The V gene lost 5 bases and the J gene lost 5 bases, with 10 bases spanning the gap. The CDR3 consists of 13 residues. CDR1 and CDR2 from the germline V gene are SGHNT and YENEEA. This table comes from immunoSEQ multiplex PCR, and its TCRdb copy is limited to in-frame clones, with some not included. The sample has under 650,000 clones, less than 96% seen once; the top ten hold 0.06%. This TCR came from a woman aged 25 to 45 in good health. Sequenced material: naive CD4+ T cells sorted from blood. Subset of the sample: CD45RA+ positively selected. This chain connects TRBV11-3 to TRBJ2-1; D gene unclear. The CDR3 nucleotides read TGTGCCAGCAGCCAAATGCATGACAATGAGCAGTTCTTC. This codes for CASSQMHDNEQFF.